The clone carrying this TCR beta chain appeared once. These data belong to a study of patients and donors after allogeneic stem cell transplantation. V lost 9 bases, J lost 2 bases, and 11 bases lay in between. Germline V gene data show CDR1 as MRHNA and CDR2 as SNTAGT. This CDR3 is 12 amino acids long. One entry per CDR3 protein results from TCRdb running MiXCR on the RT-PCR reads. The sample consists of 190,000 or so distinct CDR3 sequences, 40% to 45% of them appearing once. This TCR was sampled from a human donor who was either an allogeneic HSCT recipient or a stem cell or donor lymphocyte infusion donor (not recorded which). It is not recorded whose cells these are; they may come from a transplant donor. Sequenced sample: blood, either unsorted or a sorted T cell fraction (not recorded which). This chain joins TRBV6-4 and TRBJ2-7; no clear D. Here the CDR3 reads CARQDPPYEQYF. CDR3 sequence (DNA): TGTGCCAGACAAGACCCTCCCTACGAGCAGTACTTC.